This T cell receptor beta chain was obtained from a study of CD8 T cells in ankylosing spondylitis. Remarks on this clonotype: The antigen remains unidentified.

Findings of the study overall: Disease-linked clones, CD8+, were relatively rare in peripheral blood.

The CDR3 is 13 residues long. V lost 5 bases and J lost 2, with 10 bases in between. Germline CDR1 and CDR2: SGHTA and FQGNSA. Library preparation for TCR beta used quantitative 5'-RACE with molecular barcodes. MiXCR was run by TCRdb on the 5' RACE reads, yielding one entry per CDR3 protein. The sample has some 30,000 distinct CDR3 sequences, 13% to 15% seen once. The sequence was collected from a male donor with ankylosing spondylitis or in good health (not recorded which). The material sequenced was blood. The V call is TRBV7-2, the J call TRBJ2-7, with D tentatively TRBD2 (5 bases). This CDR3 reads CASSQTGTYEQYF. The CDR3 DNA sequence: TGTGCCAGCAGCCAGACGGGAACCTACGAGCAGTACTTC.